This T cell receptor beta chain was documented in a study of beta chain features in type 1 diabetes. The study, taken as a whole, reports: Overrepresentation of cells with high TCR expression could result from cDNA sequencing. A moderate, significant TCRB CDR3 shortening appeared in type 1 diabetes across four CD4+ subsets.

V lost 1 base and J lost 7, with 23 bases in between. CDR1 and CDR2 from the germline V gene are MGHRA and YSYEKL. The CDR3 contains 17 residues. Every bit of the isolated RNA underwent reverse transcription, so sequencing read expressed TCRB transcripts. Some 3.6 million reads on average were seen across naive, central memory and regulatory T cell samples. TCRdb keeps only in-frame clones here, not all; method: immunoSEQ multiplex PCR. The repertoire holds under 350,000 clones, approximately 25% seen once, with 0.012% in the top ten. In the case of this clone: Its antigen is still unknown.

Sample: naive CD4+ T cells from blood. The TCR sequence derives from a woman between 25 and 40 years old with type 1 diabetes. V usage is TRBV4-1 and J usage is TRBJ2-7; D may be TRBD1 (6 bases). This CDR3 reads CASSQVGAAGPLEEQYF. The CDR3 nucleotides read TGCGCCAGCAGCCAAGTGGGGGCGGCAGGCCCATTGGAGGAGCAGTACTTC.